Sequencing of this TCR beta chain was carried out in a study of T cells in Graves' hyperthyroidism and ophthalmopathy. This clonotype was detected a few times. Researchers amplified the TCR beta CDR3 regions from RNA transcripts. During a first-round RT-PCR of the TCR CDR3, the HTBI primer set was used. TCRdb reprocessed the multiplex PCR reads via MiXCR and lists one record per CDR3 protein. The sample carries about 560,000 distinct CDR3 sequences, about half recorded once. Per the germline V gene, CDR1 is MRHNA and CDR2 is SNTAGT. The CDR3 totals 13 residues. Trimming removed 9 bases from V and 2 bases from J, with 11 bases in between.

This TCR was recovered from a young woman with Graves' hyperthyroidism. The sequencing input was peripheral blood or thyroid tissue (not recorded which). J is TRBJ1-5 and V is TRBV6-4, with D possibly being TRBD1 (6 bases). CDR3 region: CARRTVRNQPQHF. The CDR3 bases are TGTGCCAGAAGGACAGTCCGCAATCAGCCCCAGCATTTT.